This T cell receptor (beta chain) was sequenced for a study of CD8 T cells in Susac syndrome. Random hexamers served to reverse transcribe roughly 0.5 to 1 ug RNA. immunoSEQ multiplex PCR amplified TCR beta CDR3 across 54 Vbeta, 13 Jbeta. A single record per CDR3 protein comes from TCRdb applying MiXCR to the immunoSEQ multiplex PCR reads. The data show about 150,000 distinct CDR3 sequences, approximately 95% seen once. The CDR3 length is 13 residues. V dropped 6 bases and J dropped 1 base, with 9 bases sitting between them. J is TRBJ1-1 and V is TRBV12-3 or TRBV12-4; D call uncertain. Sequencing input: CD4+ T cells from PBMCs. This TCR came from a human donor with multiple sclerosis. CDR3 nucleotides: TGTGCCAGCAGAAAGACGGAGAACACTGAAGCTTTCTTT. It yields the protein CASRKTENTEAFF.